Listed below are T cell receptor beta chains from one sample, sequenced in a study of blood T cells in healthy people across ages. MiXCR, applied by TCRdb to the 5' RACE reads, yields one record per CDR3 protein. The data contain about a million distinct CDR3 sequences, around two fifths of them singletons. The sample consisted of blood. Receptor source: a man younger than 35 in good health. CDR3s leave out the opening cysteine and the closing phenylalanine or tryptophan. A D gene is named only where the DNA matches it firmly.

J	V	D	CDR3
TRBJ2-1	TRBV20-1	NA	SARSARDEQF
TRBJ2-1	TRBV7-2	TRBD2	ASSSPRTSRNEQF
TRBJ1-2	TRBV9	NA	ASSPEPSVNNYGYT
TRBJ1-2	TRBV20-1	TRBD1	SAGGQGQFYGYT
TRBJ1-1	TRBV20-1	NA	SAAFQAAAEAF
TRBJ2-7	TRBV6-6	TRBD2	ASSYQGGFSEQY
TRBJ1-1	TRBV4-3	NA	ASSQDFLTVGGIPEAF
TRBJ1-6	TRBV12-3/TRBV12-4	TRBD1	AGSPTGEGASPLH
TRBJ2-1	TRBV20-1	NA	SGGNRKDNEQF
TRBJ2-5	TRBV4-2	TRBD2	ASSQDRSGEASQETQY
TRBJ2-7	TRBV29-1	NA	SVEDEGAYEQY
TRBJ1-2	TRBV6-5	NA	ASSYRWGAANYGYT
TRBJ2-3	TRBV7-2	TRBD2	ASSCGRGKTDTQY
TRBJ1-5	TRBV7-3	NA	ASSPFGGSNQPQH
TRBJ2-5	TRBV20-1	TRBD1	SAGNRQGEETQY
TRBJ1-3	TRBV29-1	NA	SVNAQLSGNTIY
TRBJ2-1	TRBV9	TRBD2	ASSSPTGRGVREETQF
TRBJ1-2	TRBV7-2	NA	VSSLESGYT
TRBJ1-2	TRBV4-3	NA	ASSPQPGLRNGYT
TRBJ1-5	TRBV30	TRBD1	AWRRQGAGSNQPQH
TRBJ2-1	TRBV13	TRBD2	ASSHRGGNYNEQF
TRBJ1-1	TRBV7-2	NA	ASSFSGQAF
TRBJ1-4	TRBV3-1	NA	ASSPRGNEEKLF
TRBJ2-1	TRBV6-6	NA	ASSYSGRDNEQF
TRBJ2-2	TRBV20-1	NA	SVEKTANTGELF
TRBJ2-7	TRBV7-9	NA	ASSKEDRRAEGQY
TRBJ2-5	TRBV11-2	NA	ASSLGGHRITQETQY
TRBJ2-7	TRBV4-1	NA	ASSRVDRPYEQY
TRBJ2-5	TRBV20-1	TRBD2	SATTLRTSESNNEQY
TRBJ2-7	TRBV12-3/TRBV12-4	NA	ASSSSDRLAYEQY
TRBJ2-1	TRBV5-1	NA	ASSSGAGDEQF
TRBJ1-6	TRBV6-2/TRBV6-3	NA	ASSYQGGNSPLH
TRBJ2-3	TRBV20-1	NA	SAVRGIVTDTQY
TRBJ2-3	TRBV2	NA	ASSDPGGAYTDTQY
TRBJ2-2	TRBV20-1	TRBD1	SARTTGARTGELF
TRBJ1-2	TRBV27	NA	ASSMSAANVYGYT
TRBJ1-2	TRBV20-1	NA	SASRTARQYYGYT
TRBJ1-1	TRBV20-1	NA	SASAFREYTEAF
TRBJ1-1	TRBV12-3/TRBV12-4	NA	ASRTGQPRTEAF
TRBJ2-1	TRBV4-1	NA	ASSLGSGDCNEQF
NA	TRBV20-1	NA	SARDIQSSYNEQY
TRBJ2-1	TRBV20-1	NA	SPERPNGYNEQF
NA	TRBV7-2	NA	ASTLSGTEQY
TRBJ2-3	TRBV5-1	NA	ASSLDQDTQY
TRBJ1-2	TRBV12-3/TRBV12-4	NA	ASSFLGSRYGYT
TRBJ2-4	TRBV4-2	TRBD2	ASSQPGTSGGLAKNIQY
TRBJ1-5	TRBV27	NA	AGSLSTLGNSNQPQH
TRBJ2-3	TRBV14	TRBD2	ASSRRLAGGLDTQY
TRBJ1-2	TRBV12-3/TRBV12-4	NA	ASTTRHLANYGYT
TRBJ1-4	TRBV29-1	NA	SVEGYTGAGEKLF
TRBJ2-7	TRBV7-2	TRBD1	ASSLGTGRYEQY
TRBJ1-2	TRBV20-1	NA	SASRGERAYGYT
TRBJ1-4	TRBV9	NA	ASSVANGAAANEKLF
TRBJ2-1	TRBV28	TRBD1	ASSFRTGEGEQF
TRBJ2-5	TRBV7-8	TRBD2	ASSPLPFRSGTSVPNEQY